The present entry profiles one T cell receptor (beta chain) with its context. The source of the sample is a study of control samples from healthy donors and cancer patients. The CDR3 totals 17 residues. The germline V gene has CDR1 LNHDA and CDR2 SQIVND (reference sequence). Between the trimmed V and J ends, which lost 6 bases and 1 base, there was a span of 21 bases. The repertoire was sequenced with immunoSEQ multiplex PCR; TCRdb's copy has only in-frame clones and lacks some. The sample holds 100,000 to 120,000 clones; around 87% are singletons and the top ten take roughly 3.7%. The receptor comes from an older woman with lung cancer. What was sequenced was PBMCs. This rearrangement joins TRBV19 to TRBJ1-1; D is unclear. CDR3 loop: CASSPQPPGYENTEAFF. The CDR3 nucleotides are TGTGCCAGTAGCCCGCAACCCCCGGGGTATGAGAACACTGAAGCTTTCTTT. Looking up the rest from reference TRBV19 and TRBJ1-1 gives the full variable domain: DGGITQSPKYLFRKEGQNVTLSCEQNLNHDAMYWYRQDPGQGLRLIYYSQIVNDFQKGDIAEGYSVSREKKESFPLTVTSAQKNPTAFYLCASSPQPPGYENTEAFFGQGTRLTVV.